What follows are 22 T cell receptor beta chains derived from one specimen sequenced in a study of control samples from healthy donors and cancer patients. Data came from immunoSEQ multiplex PCR; TCRdb stores just in-frame clones and leaves some out. The sample lists about 65,000 clones, 90% occurring once. The sequencing input was PBMCs. All receptors come from a woman in her fifties or sixties with colorectal cancer.

This clone has only one observation. The CDR3 DNA follows: TGTGCCAGCGGGGGGTTTGGGATGAGCACTGAAGCTTTCTTT. Translating gives CASGGFGMSTEAFF. V usage is TRBV27 and J usage is TRBJ1-1, with D possibly matching TRBD1 (5 bases). The CDR3 has 14 residues. V was cut by 8 bases and J by 4 bases, with 17 bases left in between. Looked up from germline, CDR1 is MNHEY and CDR2 is SMNVEV (reference sequence).

The gene calls are TRBV5-1 and TRBJ2-5; possibly TRBD1 for D (6 bases). This CDR3 is built from 15 residues. The V gene's germline CDR1 is SGHRS and CDR2 YFSETQ. V lost 4 bases to trimming and J lost 5 bases, with 18 bases between them. CDR3 sequence reads: CASSRIWDIRETQYF. The CDR3 nucleotides read TGCGCCAGCAGCCGGATATGGGACATACGGGAGACCCAGTACTTC.

The chain couples TRBV29-1 to TRBJ1-1; 8 bases line up with TRBD1. CDR1 SQVTM and CDR2 ANQGSEA come from the germline V gene. The V gene end was trimmed by 7 bases and the J gene end by 0 bases; junction bases not matched to a gene: 4. CDR3 size: 13 residues. The CDR3 sequence is CSELQGVNTEAFF. Written as DNA, the CDR3 is TGCAGCGAACTACAGGGGGTGAACACTGAAGCTTTCTTT.

J is TRBJ2-5 and V is TRBV7-3; D unresolved. The CDR3 is 16 residues long. Trimming removed 5 bases at V and 2 bases at J, with 18 bases between. CDR1 and CDR2 from the germline V gene are SGHTA and FQGTGA. The CDR3 region has the DNA TGTGCCAGCAGCCCACTCGGCAGGACGACTCAAGAGACCCAGTACTTC. Encoded protein: CASSPLGRTTQETQYF.

The CDR3 DNA sequence: TGTGCCAGCAGTTGGGGTCCCATTGAAGCTTTCTTT. Protein: CASSWGPIEAFF. The chain carries TRBV6-5 and TRBJ1-1, with D hard to call. This CDR3 contains 12 residues. The germline gives CDR1 MNHEY, CDR2 SVGAGI. Trimming took off 4 bases at V and 7 bases at J, with 10 bases between the two ends.

This clone was recorded a few times. The gene calls are TRBV2 and TRBJ2-7; 10 positions match TRBD1. The V and J ends lost 7 bases and 5 bases, in that order; junction bases with no gene match: 5. The germline V gene has CDR1 SNHLY and CDR2 FYNNEI. CDR3 length equals 13 residues. The CDR3 loop reads CASKETGGNEQYF. CDR3 bases: TGTGCCAGCAAGGAGACAGGGGGCAACGAGCAGTACTTC.

This chain's CDR3 is CASSLTREATDTQYF. In nucleotides, the CDR3 is TGTGCCAGCAGCTTAACGAGGGAGGCCACAGATACGCAGTATTTT. The chain joins TRBV7-3 to TRBJ2-3; D perhaps matches TRBD2 (6 bases). CDR3 size: 15 residues. Germline lookup yields CDR1 SGHTA and CDR2 FQGTGA. V lost 0 bases and J lost 2, with 9 bases in between. Supplemented by reference TRBV7-3 and TRBJ2-3, the full variable domain reads GAGVSQTPSNKVTEKGKYVELRCDPISGHTALYWYRQSLGQGPEFLIYFQGTGAADDSGLPNDRFFAVRPEGSVSTLKIQRTERGDSAVYLCASSLTREATDTQYFGPGTRLTVL.

The V gene is TRBV10-1, the J gene TRBJ2-1; tentatively, D is TRBD1 (6 bases). The CDR3 has 15 amino acids. Germline-derived CDR1 and CDR2 are WNHNN and SYGVQD (reference sequence). Between the trimmed V and J ends, which lost 0 bases and 6 bases, there was a span of 12 bases. The CDR3, as DNA: TGCGCCAGCAGTGAGTCAGGGGGACCCAGCAATGAGCAGTTCTTC. Protein sequence: CASSESGGPSNEQFF.

The chain combines TRBV28 with TRBJ2-5; D is undetermined. V was pared by 8 bases and J by 2 bases, with 21 bases between. Germline values: CDR1 MDHEN, CDR2 SYDVKM. This CDR3 spans 16 amino acids. The chain's CDR3 is CASAPALAGPQETQYF. The CDR3 nucleotides read TGTGCCAGCGCCCCCGCCCTCGCAGGACCTCAAGAGACCCAGTACTTC.

The chain is built from TRBV5-1 and TRBJ2-7; 9 positions agree with TRBD1. The V and J ends lost 2 bases and 5 bases, in that order; junction bases with no gene match: 17. This CDR3 contains 18 residues. Germline CDR1 and CDR2: SGHRS and YFSETQ. Here the CDR3 DNA reads TGCGCCAGCAGCTTTTCTCCGGTGGAAACAGGGGGCCTTCACGAGCAGTACTTC. This translates into CASSFSPVETGGLHEQYF.

The V call is TRBV6-5, the J call TRBJ2-7, with 8 bases that match TRBD1. The CDR3 runs 16 residues. Germline V gene lookup returns CDR1 MNHEY and CDR2 SVGAGI. V dropped 0 bases and J dropped 0; count of bases not matched to a gene: 4. As DNA, the CDR3 is TGTGCCAGCAGTTACTCGAGACAGGGGAGCTCCTACGAGCAGTACTTC. Translation: CASSYSRQGSSYEQYF.

The rearrangement uses TRBV5-6 and TRBJ2-1; 9 positions agree with TRBD1. Germline V CDR1 and CDR2: SGHDT, YYEEEE. Trimming cost V 3 bases and J 6 bases; bases outside gene matches: 7. This CDR3 is built from 15 residues. The CDR3 region is CASSSPGTGTNEQFF. CDR3 DNA sequence: TGTGCCAGCAGCTCGCCCGGGACAGGGACCAATGAGCAGTTCTTC. Based on the CDR3 plus reference TRBV5-6 and TRBJ2-1, the full variable domain is DAGVTQSPTHLIKTRGQQVTLRCSPKSGHDTVSWYQQALGQGPQFIFQYYEEEERQRGNFPDRFSGHQFPNYSSELNVNALLLGDSALYLCASSSPGTGTNEQFFGPGTRLTVL.

J is TRBJ2-3 and V is TRBV6-5, with a weak D call TRBD1 (6 bases). Germline CDR1 MNHEY, CDR2 SVGAGI. The CDR3 extends over 15 amino acids. V was shortened by 8 bases and J by 2 bases, with 17 bases between the two germline ends. This chain's CDR3 is CASLPSLGHTDTQYF. The CDR3 DNA is TGTGCCAGCCTTCCATCCTTGGGACACACAGATACGCAGTATTTT.

J is TRBJ2-7 and V is TRBV10-3; D remains ambiguous. Germline V gene lookup returns CDR1 ENHRY and CDR2 SYGVKD. The CDR3 extends over 14 amino acids. The V gene lost 4 bases and the J gene lost 0 bases, with 10 bases spanning the gap. For the CDR3, the DNA is TGTGCCATCAGTGGCAGACTCAGCTCCTACGAGCAGTACTTC. Its protein is CAISGRLSSYEQYF.

This sequence joins TRBV10-2 and TRBJ1-1; TRBD1 might be the D (5 bases). Trimming left V 2 bases short and J 1 base short, with 5 bases between. The CDR3 has 13 residues. Germline loops: CDR1 WSHSY, CDR2 SAAADI. CDR3: CASSEGTNTEAFF. In DNA form, the CDR3 reads TGCGCCAGCAGTGAGGGGACGAACACTGAAGCTTTCTTT.

This chain links TRBV27 with TRBJ2-7; D call uncertain. V was pared by 3 bases and J by 3 bases, with 9 bases between. This CDR3 contains 13 residues. Germline lookup yields CDR1 MNHEY and CDR2 SMNVEV (reference sequence). The CDR3 spells CASSFGEYYEQYF. CDR3 in DNA: TGTGCCAGCAGTTTCGGAGAGTACTACGAGCAGTACTTC.

The genes are TRBV30 and TRBJ1-1, with D uncertain. The germline V and J ends were trimmed by 3 bases and 5 bases, with 7 bases remaining between them. Per the germline V gene, CDR1 is GTSNPN and CDR2 is SVGIG (reference sequence). This CDR3 is built from 11 residues. The CDR3 spells CAWRTWTEAFF. CDR3 DNA: TGTGCCTGGAGGACATGGACTGAAGCTTTCTTT.

This clone came up once. This chain uses TRBV5-6 with TRBJ1-2, with D maybe TRBD1 (5 bases). The V gene lost 4 bases and the J gene lost 0 bases, with 10 bases spanning the gap. The CDR3 sequence is 14 residues long. Germline loops: CDR1 SGHDT, CDR2 YYEEEE. CDR3 in DNA: TGTGCCAGCAGCGCGGACAATTCTAACTATGGCTACACCTTC. This translates into CASSADNSNYGYTF.

The chain recombines TRBV18 with TRBJ1-5; 7 bases match TRBD1. Germline values: CDR1 KGHSH, CDR2 LQKENI. V was clipped by 3 bases and J by 0 bases; unmatched bases: 2. This CDR3 is built from 15 residues. Here the CDR3 reads CASSPGQASNQPQHF. CDR3 in DNA: TGTGCCAGCTCACCCGGACAGGCTAGCAATCAGCCCCAGCATTTT.

This clone was counted only a few times. The chain employs TRBV6-5 and TRBJ1-2; D is unclear. Germline CDR1 reads MNHEY; CDR2 reads SVGAGI. The CDR3 totals 13 residues. The V end lost 8 bases, the J end lost 5 bases, and 15 bases lay between the germline ends. CDR3 residues: CASALRLGYGYTF. The CDR3, as DNA: TGTGCCAGCGCCCTCCGGCTAGGGTATGGCTACACCTTC.

This clone has only one observation. The chain links TRBV27 to TRBJ1-5; the D is unclear. The CDR3 spans 13 residues. V lost 3 bases and J lost 7, with 10 bases in between. Germline V CDR1 and CDR2: MNHEY, SMNVEV (reference sequence). The CDR3 DNA reads as TGTGCCAGCAGTTTGGGGTTCGGGCAGCCCCAGCATTTT. Amino acid sequence: CASSLGFGQPQHF.

The CDR3 region has the DNA TGTGCCAGCAGCCTCAGCGGGGGGCAGAACTACGAGCAGTACTTC. This translates into CASSLSGGQNYEQYF. This chain links TRBV3-1 (or the pseudogene TRBV3-2) with TRBJ2-7, with 9 bases matching TRBD2. The CDR3 has 15 amino acids. Germline CDR1 is LGHDT and CDR2 is YNNKEL (reference sequence). The J segment lost 3 bases and the V segment lost 4 bases, leaving 7 bases of the junction unmatched.